This T cell receptor (beta chain) was observed in a study of cytomegalovirus exposure and HLA in healthy donors. CDR3 size: 16 residues. CDR1 and CDR2 from the germline V gene are SSHAT and FNYEAQ (reference sequence). Vbeta (60) and Jbeta (13) primers were used in the PCR. The method was immunoSEQ multiplex PCR; TCRdb's version includes in-frame clones alone and lacks a portion of them. The sample holds some 170,000 clones, over 75% seen once. Turning to this clone: Its target is not known. One junction end does not reproduce the germline sequence, and a read error may be involved.

Whole-study results and caveats: The authors confirmed in vitro that three CMV-associated chains were specific for CMV antigens. Earlier analysis yielded a pattern in which most TCR beta V segments were productive about 87% or about 30% of the time. Presence/absence analysis assumed near-uniform sequencing depth across donors.

The J gene is TRBJ2-5, the V gene TRBV7-7; 7 bases are a match to TRBD1. The TCR was taken from a young woman in good health and CMV-seronegative. What was sequenced was PBMCs. CDR3 DNA: TGTGCTAGCAGCCCCGGCGGTTTACAGGGGCAAGAGACCCAGTACTTC. Protein product: CASSPGGLQGQETQYF.